Listed below are T cell receptor beta chains from one sample, sequenced in a study of cytomegalovirus exposure and HLA in healthy donors. The protocol was immunoSEQ multiplex PCR, while the TCRdb copy is restricted to in-frame clones and leaves out a portion. The sample consists of around 58,000 clones, around four fifths of them appearing once. The sequenced sample consisted of PBMCs. The source is a male donor in good health and CMV-seropositive. CDR3s include the opening cysteine and the closing phenylalanine or tryptophan. D genes are given only for firm matches. Clone size appears in some rows only: once, few, many, or a class for an expanded clone.

v_gene	abundance	d_gene	j_gene	CDR3aa	CDR3nt
TRBV19	-	-	TRBJ1-6	CASSPGLSLDSPLHF	TGTGCCAGTAGTCCCGGACTGAGCCTGGATTCACCCCTCCACTTT
TRBV28	once	TRBD1	TRBJ2-5	CASNRQGRQETQYF	TGTGCCAGCAACAGACAGGGGAGACAAGAGACCCAGTACTTC
TRBV5-1	-	-	TRBJ1-1	CASSLAGRPEAFF	TGCGCCAGCAGCTTGGCCGGGAGACCTGAAGCTTTCTTT
TRBV19	-	-	TRBJ2-1	CASSIGSSNEQFF	TGTGCCAGTAGTATAGGATCTAGCAATGAGCAGTTCTTC
TRBV2	-	TRBD1	TRBJ1-1	CASSRRQGGEAFF	TGTGCCAGCAGCCGCAGACAGGGGGGCGAAGCTTTCTTT
TRBV5-6	-	TRBD1	TRBJ1-2	CASSLAPGQDYGYTF	TGTGCCAGCAGCTTGGCACCGGGACAGGACTATGGCTACACCTTC
TRBV5-1	-	-	TRBJ1-1	CASSWGQNTEAFF	TGCGCCAGCAGCTGGGGGCAGAACACTGAAGCTTTCTTT
TRBV6-1	few	TRBD2	TRBJ2-1	CASSDPLAGGRSGTGGEQFF	TGTGCCAGCAGTGACCCTCTAGCGGGGGGACGAAGTGGGACTGGGGGCGAGCAGTTCTTC
TRBV28	-	TRBD1	TRBJ1-5	CASHRGLGNSNQPQHF	TGTGCCAGCCATAGGGGGCTGGGGAATAGCAATCAGCCCCAGCATTTT
TRBV10-3	-	-	TRBJ1-2	CATKDSPNYGYTF	TGTGCCACCAAGGACAGCCCCAACTATGGCTACACCTTC
TRBV6-6	-	-	TRBJ1-1	CASSSTENTEAFF	TGTGCCAGCAGTTCCACAGAGAACACTGAAGCTTTCTTT